Below are 23 T cell receptor beta chains sequenced from a single sample in a study of memory CD4+ T cells and cytomegalovirus serostatus. The sort gate was single viable CD3+CD4+CD8-CD45RO+ cells for memory CD4+ T cells. The protocol was immunoSEQ multiplex PCR, while the TCRdb copy is restricted to in-frame clones and leaves out a portion. The table records 40,000 to 50,000 clones, around 76% of them present only once. The material sequenced was memory CD4+ T cells from blood. The source of these receptors is an adult in good health and CMV-seropositive.

V gene TRBV20-1 combines with J gene TRBJ2-7; no definite D call. The ends were cut back, 3 bases at V and 5 bases at J, with 5 bases in the middle. The CDR3 sequence is 10 residues long. Germline V gene sequence: CDR1 DFQATT, CDR2 SNEGSKA (reference sequence). The CDR3 loop reads CSASRDEQYF. CDR3 nucleotide sequence: TGCAGTGCTAGTAGGGACGAGCAGTACTTC.

This clone turned up a few times. This chain links TRBV10-3 with TRBJ2-2; a possible D gene is TRBD2 (6 bases). CDR3 length: 14 amino acids. V was trimmed by 4 bases and J by 7 bases, leaving 13 bases between them. Germline CDR1 reads ENHRY; CDR2 reads SYGVKD. The CDR3: CAISVGGAVGELFF. CDR3 sequence (DNA): TGTGCCATCAGTGTGGGGGGTGCGGTCGGGGAGCTGTTTTTT.

By share, this clone counts as medium-sized (0.01 to 0.1%). The V and J genes are TRBV29-1 and TRBJ1-2, with 10 positions matching TRBD1. The CDR3 is made up of 11 amino acids. V lost 7 bases to trimming and J lost 8 bases; unmatched junction nucleotides: 4. Per the germline V gene, CDR1 is SQVTM and CDR2 is ANQGSEA. CDR3 sequence: CSGGTGEGYTF. In DNA form, the CDR3 reads TGCAGCGGGGGGACAGGGGAAGGCTACACCTTC.

The V call is TRBV5-4, the J call TRBJ2-5; perhaps TRBD1 as D (6 bases). The CDR3 runs to 14 residues. V lost 0 bases and J 3 bases, leaving 9 bases between the germline ends. Germline V lookup: CDR1 SGHNT, CDR2 YYREEE (reference sequence). CDR3 amino acids: CASSLAAGEETQYF. The CDR3 DNA follows: TGTGCCAGCAGCTTGGCGGCAGGGGAAGAGACCCAGTACTTC.

The chain employs TRBV18 and TRBJ1-1, with D perhaps matching TRBD1 (6 bases). The V gene lost 5 bases and the J gene lost 2 bases, with 15 bases spanning the gap. Per the germline V gene, CDR1 is KGHSH and CDR2 is LQKENI. CDR3 length: 15 residues. CDR3 sequence (DNA): TGTGCCAGCTCAAAGCGGACAGCTTACAACACTGAAGCTTTCTTT. This translates into CASSKRTAYNTEAFF. Full variable domain (missing parts from reference TRBV18 and TRBJ1-1): NAGVMQNPRHLVRRRGQEARLRCSPMKGHSHVYWYRQLPEEGLKFMVYLQKENIIDESGMPKERFSAEFPKEGPSILRIQQVVRGDSAAYFCASSKRTAYNTEAFFGQGTRLTVV.

On this clone: One end of the junction does not line up with germline, which may come from a read error. Other DNA sequences of this sample code for an identical CDR3. The chain has TRBV6-6 and TRBJ1-1; D gene uncertain. Germline loops: CDR1 MNHNY, CDR2 SVGAGI (reference sequence). This CDR3 spans 13 amino acids. DNA of the CDR3: TGTGCCAGCAGGGATGATGGAAACACTGAAGCCTTCTTT. Amino acids: CASRDDGNTEAFF.

This chain's CDR3 is CASSSIGGGNQPQHF. The CDR3 bases are TGTGCCAGCAGTTCCATCGGGGGAGGCAATCAGCCCCAGCATTTT. This chain uses TRBV6-5 with TRBJ1-5, with a weak D call TRBD1 (5 bases). The CDR3 length is 15 residues. V dropped 4 bases and J dropped 2 bases, with 12 bases sitting between them. Germline lookup yields CDR1 MNHEY and CDR2 SVGAGI.

This clone was picked up a small number of times. This sequence joins TRBV5-1 and TRBJ1-6; perhaps TRBD1 as D (6 bases). Germline CDR1 reads SGHRS; CDR2 reads YFSETQ. This CDR3 region has 15 residues. V lost 1 base and J lost 10, with 15 bases in between. CDR3 protein: CASSLYAGVESPLHF. The CDR3 region has the DNA TGCGCCAGCAGCTTGTATGCAGGGGTTGAATCACCCCTCCACTTT.

This sequence joins TRBV5-1 and TRBJ2-5; tentatively, D is TRBD2 (6 bases). The CDR3 is 16 amino acids. V was trimmed by 2 bases and J by 3 bases, leaving 17 bases between them. Per the germline V gene, CDR1 is SGHRS and CDR2 is YFSETQ. The CDR3 loop is CASSFGPLADEETQYF. CDR3 DNA: TGCGCCAGCAGCTTTGGCCCCTTAGCGGACGAAGAGACCCAGTACTTC.

V and J are TRBV5-1 and TRBJ2-2; TRBD1 is a possible D gene (6 bases). The CDR3 sequence is 15 residues long. Trimming took off 2 bases at V and 5 bases at J, with 13 bases between the two ends. Germline V lookup: CDR1 SGHRS, CDR2 YFSETQ. The CDR3 here is CASSFLGQGTGELFF. CDR3 DNA sequence: TGCGCCAGCAGCTTTTTGGGGCAGGGGACCGGGGAGCTGTTTTTT. Using reference TRBV5-1 and TRBJ2-2 for the parts outside the CDR3, the full variable domain is KAGVTQTPRYLIKTRGQQVTLSCSPISGHRSVSWYQQTPGQGLQFLFEYFSETQRNKGNFPGRFSGRQFSNSRSEMNVSTLELGDSALYLCASSFLGQGTGELFFGEGSRLTVL.

The chain has TRBV11-3 and TRBJ2-3; D gene ambiguous. Deletions cut 1 base from V and 2 bases from J, with 7 bases between. CDR3 length equals 14 residues. The V gene's germline CDR1 is SGHNT and CDR2 YENEEA. The CDR3 DNA reads as TGTGCCAGCAGCTTAGGTGGGAACACAGATACGCAGTATTTT. Encoded protein: CASSLGGNTDTQYF.

For the CDR3, the DNA is TGTGCCAGCACTCGACCCTTAGAGGGGATATATGGCTACACCTTC. Amino acids: CASTRPLEGIYGYTF. V is TRBV5-8 and J is TRBJ1-2; tentative D call: TRBD1 (5 bases). The V end was cut by 6 bases, the J end by 5 bases, with 20 bases between. This CDR3 comprises 15 residues. Germline-derived CDR1 and CDR2 are SGHTS and YDEGEE.

Here the CDR3 DNA reads TGTGCCAGCAGTCGAAATCCGGAAACCCAAGAGACCCAGTACTTC. Amino acid sequence: CASSRNPETQETQYF. The chain is built from TRBV11-2 and TRBJ2-5, with unresolved D. The germline gives CDR1 SGHAT, CDR2 FQNNGV. The V and J ends lost 6 bases and 1 base respectively, with 15 bases between them. The CDR3 length is 15 residues.

The chain links TRBV25-1 to TRBJ2-5; D is undetermined. The CDR3 runs to 13 residues. V was cut by 3 bases and J by 4 bases, with 9 bases left in between. Germline V gives CDR1 MGHDK, CDR2 SYGVNS. The chain's CDR3 is CASSEPDPETQYF. The CDR3, as DNA: TGTGCCAGCAGTGAGCCAGACCCAGAGACCCAGTACTTC.

The gene calls are TRBV7-2 and TRBJ1-1; 10 nucleotides match TRBD1. The V gene end was trimmed by 4 bases and the J gene end by 4 bases; junction bases not matched to a gene: 3. Germline lookup yields CDR1 SGHTA and CDR2 FQGNSA. This CDR3 comprises 14 residues. The CDR3 nucleotides read TGTGCCAGCAGCTGGGACAGGGGTATCACTGAAGCTTTCTTT. Amino acids: CASSWDRGITEAFF.

This clone was found a few times. The V call is TRBV7-2, the J call TRBJ1-3, with 7 positions matching TRBD1. The V and J ends lost 1 base and 2 bases, in that order; junction bases with no gene match: 2. This CDR3 is built from 15 residues. CDR1 is SGHTA and CDR2 is FQGNSA in the germline V gene. CDR3: CASSLGDRTGNTIYF. For the CDR3, the DNA is TGTGCCAGCAGCTTAGGGGACAGAACTGGAAACACCATATATTTT.

The chain couples TRBV18 to TRBJ1-1; 9 bases are a match to TRBD1. Per the germline V gene, CDR1 is KGHSH and CDR2 is LQKENI. The CDR3 runs to 15 residues. Trimming cost V 5 bases and J 1 base; bases outside gene matches: 5. The CDR3 bases are TGTGCCAGCTCAAACAGGGACAGGGAGAACACTGAAGCTTTCTTT. Translation gives CASSNRDRENTEAFF. Together with reference TRBV18 and TRBJ1-1, the CDR3 gives the full variable domain: NAGVMQNPRHLVRRRGQEARLRCSPMKGHSHVYWYRQLPEEGLKFMVYLQKENIIDESGMPKERFSAEFPKEGPSILRIQQVVRGDSAAYFCASSNRDRENTEAFFGQGTRLTVV.

The V and J genes are TRBV7-2 and TRBJ2-5; TRBD2 matches 10 bases. The CDR3 length is 15 residues. V was pared by 4 bases and J by 5 bases, with 7 bases of the junction left unmatched. CDR1 and CDR2 from the germline V gene are SGHTA and FQGNSA. CDR3 protein: CASSYGLAVAETQYF. As DNA, the CDR3 is TGTGCCAGCAGCTACGGACTAGCGGTGGCCGAGACCCAGTACTTC.

The chain uses TRBV19 and TRBJ1-1; D is unresolved. CDR1 is LNHDA and CDR2 is SQIVND in the germline V gene (reference sequence). Trimming removed 3 bases at V and 1 base at J, with 6 bases between. The CDR3 loop spans 13 amino acids. CDR3 sequence reads: CASSISANTEAFF. CDR3 nucleotides: TGTGCCAGTAGTATTTCTGCGAACACTGAAGCTTTCTTT.

The V call is TRBV7-2, the J call TRBJ2-6; D is tentatively TRBD1 or TRBD2 (5 bases each). The V gene's germline CDR1 is SGHTA and CDR2 FQGNSA. Trimming took 10 bases from V and 0 from J, leaving 13 bases between them. The CDR3 extends over 15 amino acids. The CDR3 is CATFSGPSGANVLTF. The CDR3 nucleotides read TGTGCCACCTTTTCGGGGCCCTCTGGGGCCAACGTCCTGACTTTC.

The chain joins TRBV4-2 to TRBJ2-7; TRBD1 aligns across 7 bases. V dropped 4 bases and J dropped 4; count of bases not matched to a gene: 13. This CDR3 comprises 16 residues. CDR1 is LGHNA, CDR2 YNFKEQ, per germline. CDR3: CASSPAWTGASYEQYF. The CDR3 coding sequence is TGTGCCAGCAGCCCAGCATGGACAGGCGCCTCATACGAGCAGTACTTC.

This clone came up a few times. This rearrangement joins TRBV7-9 to TRBJ2-2; D call uncertain. Trimming shortened V by 1 base and J by 6 bases, and 6 bases separated the two germline ends. The CDR3 has 13 residues. Germline V lookup: CDR1 SEHNR, CDR2 FQNEAQ (reference sequence). CDR3 sequence: CASSLERPGELFF. In DNA, the CDR3 is TGTGCCAGCAGCTTAGAGCGTCCCGGGGAGCTGTTTTTT.

The chain combines TRBV7-2 with TRBJ2-5, with D uncertain. Germline V gives CDR1 SGHTA, CDR2 FQGNSA. The CDR3 runs 13 residues. With 1 base removed from V and 4 bases from J, the gap between germline ends came to 7 bases. The CDR3: CASSLVLGETQYF. CDR3 in DNA: TGTGCCAGCAGCTTAGTCCTAGGAGAGACCCAGTACTTC.